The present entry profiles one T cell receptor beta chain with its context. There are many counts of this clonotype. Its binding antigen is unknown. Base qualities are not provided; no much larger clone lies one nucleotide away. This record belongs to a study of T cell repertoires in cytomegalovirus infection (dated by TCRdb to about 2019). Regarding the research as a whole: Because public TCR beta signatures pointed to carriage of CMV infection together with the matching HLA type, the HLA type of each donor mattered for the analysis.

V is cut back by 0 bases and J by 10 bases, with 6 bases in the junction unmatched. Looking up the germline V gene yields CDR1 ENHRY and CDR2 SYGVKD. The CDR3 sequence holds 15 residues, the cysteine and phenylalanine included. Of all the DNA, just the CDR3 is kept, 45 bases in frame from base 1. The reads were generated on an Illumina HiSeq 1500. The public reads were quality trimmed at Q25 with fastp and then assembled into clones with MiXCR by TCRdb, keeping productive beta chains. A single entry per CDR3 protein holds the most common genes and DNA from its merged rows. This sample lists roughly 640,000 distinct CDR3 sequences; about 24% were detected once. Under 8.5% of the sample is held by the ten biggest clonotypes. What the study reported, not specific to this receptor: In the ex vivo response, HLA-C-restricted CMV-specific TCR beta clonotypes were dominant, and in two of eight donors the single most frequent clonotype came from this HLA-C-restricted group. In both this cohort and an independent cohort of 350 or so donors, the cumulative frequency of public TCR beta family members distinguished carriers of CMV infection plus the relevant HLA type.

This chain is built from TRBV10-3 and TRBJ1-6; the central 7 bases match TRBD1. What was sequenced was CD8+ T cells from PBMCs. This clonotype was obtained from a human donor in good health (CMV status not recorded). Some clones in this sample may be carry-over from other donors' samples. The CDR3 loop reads CAISESGDRFSPLHF. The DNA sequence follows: TGTGCCATCAGTGAGTCAGGGGACAGATTCTCACCCCTCCACTTT.